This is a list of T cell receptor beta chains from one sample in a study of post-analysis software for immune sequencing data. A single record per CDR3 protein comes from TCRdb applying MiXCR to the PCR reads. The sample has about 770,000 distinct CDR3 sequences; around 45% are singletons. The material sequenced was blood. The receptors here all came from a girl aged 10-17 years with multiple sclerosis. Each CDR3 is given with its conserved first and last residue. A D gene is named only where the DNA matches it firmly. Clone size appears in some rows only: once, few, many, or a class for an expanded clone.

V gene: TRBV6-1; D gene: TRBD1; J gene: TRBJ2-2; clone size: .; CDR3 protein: CASKVRGTGELFF; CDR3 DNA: TGTGCCAGCAAGGTCAGGGGGACCGGGGAGCTGTTTTTT
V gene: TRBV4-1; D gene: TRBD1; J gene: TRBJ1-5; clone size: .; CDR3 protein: CASSQVEGAQPQHF; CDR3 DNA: TGCGCCAGCAGCCAAGTAGAGGGGGCCCAGCCCCAGCATTTT
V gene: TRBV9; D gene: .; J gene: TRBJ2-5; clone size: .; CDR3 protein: CASSVGGEVQETQYF; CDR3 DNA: TGTGCCAGCAGCGTAGGGGGGGAGGTACAAGAGACCCAGTACTTC
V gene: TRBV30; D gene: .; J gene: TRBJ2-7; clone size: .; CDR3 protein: CAWSPQLAYEQYF; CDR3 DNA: TGTGCCTGGAGCCCCCAGCTCGCCTACGAGCAGTACTTC
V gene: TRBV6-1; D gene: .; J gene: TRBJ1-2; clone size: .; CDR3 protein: CASSHRLHRDLFYGYTF; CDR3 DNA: TGTGCCAGCAGCCATCGGCTCCACCGGGACTTATTTTATGGCTACACCTTC
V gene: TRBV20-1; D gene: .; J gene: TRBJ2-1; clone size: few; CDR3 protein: CSARGTMWKGFLDDEQFF; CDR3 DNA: TGCAGTGCTAGAGGGACCATGTGGAAGGGATTTCTGGACGATGAGCAGTTCTTC
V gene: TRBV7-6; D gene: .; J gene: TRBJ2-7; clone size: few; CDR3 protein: CASSPRRGPVTGEQYF; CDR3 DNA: TGTGCCAGCAGCCCCCGTCGGGGCCCCGTAACTGGCGAGCAGTACTTC
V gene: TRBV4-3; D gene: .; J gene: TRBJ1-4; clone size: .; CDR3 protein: CASSPGRGGKLFF; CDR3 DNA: TGCGCCAGCAGCCCCGGGCGGGGCGGAAAACTGTTTTTT
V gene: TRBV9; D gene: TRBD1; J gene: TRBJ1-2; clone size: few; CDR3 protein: CASSGDRGPLLGYTF; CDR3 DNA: TGTGCCAGCAGCGGGGACAGGGGGCCCCTTCTTGGCTACACCTTC
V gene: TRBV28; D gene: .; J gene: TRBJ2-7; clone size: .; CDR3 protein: CASSFPGIAYEQYF; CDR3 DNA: TGTGCCAGCAGTTTCCCCGGGATAGCCTACGAGCAGTACTTC
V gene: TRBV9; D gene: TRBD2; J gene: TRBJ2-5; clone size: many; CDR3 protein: CASSVGRRLAGEGETQYF; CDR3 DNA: TGTGCCAGCAGCGTAGGGAGGAGACTAGCGGGAGAAGGAGAGACCCAGTACTTC
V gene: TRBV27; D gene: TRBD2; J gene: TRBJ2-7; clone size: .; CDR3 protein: CASSLLLAGETEQYF; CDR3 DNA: TGTGCCAGCAGTTTATTACTAGCGGGAGAAACCGAGCAGTACTTC